This is a list of T cell receptor beta chains from one sample in a study of blood T cell repertoires in COVID-19. Profiling relied on immunoSEQ multiplex PCR, and the TCRdb table lists in-frame clones only, not all of them. Of under 250,000 clones in the sample, more than 65% are singletons; the top ten hold around 9.5%. Material: peripheral blood. These receptor sequences come from a man aged 50-59 years with active or convalescent COVID-19. Each CDR3 is given with its conserved first and last residue. The D gene is left open where the match is weak. Clone size is stated in some rows and not others, as once, few, many or a class when expanded.

d_gene	j_gene	abundance	v_gene	CDR3nt	CDR3aa
NA	TRBJ2-3	NA	TRBV28	TGTGCCAGCAGTTTATCCGACAGGTTTAGTAGCACAGATACGCAGTATTTT	CASSLSDRFSSTDTQYF
NA	TRBJ2-5	NA	TRBV7-6	TGTGCCAGCGGCAGGGAGACCCAGTACTTC	CASGRETQYF
NA	TRBJ1-2	NA	TRBV9	TGTGCCAGCAGCCCGAGAGGGACAAGCTATGGCTACACCTTC	CASSPRGTSYGYTF
NA	TRBJ1-3	NA	TRBV19	TGTGCCAGTAGTATTCCAGGAGGAAACACCATATATTTT	CASSIPGGNTIYF
NA	TRBJ1-5	NA	TRBV28	TGTGCCAGCACCAACAGGGCGAATCAGCCCCAGCATTTT	CASTNRANQPQHF
NA	TRBJ1-1	NA	TRBV9	TGTGCCAGCAGCGTAGGCTCAGAATTGAACACTGAAGCTTTCTTT	CASSVGSELNTEAFF
TRBD1	TRBJ2-1	NA	TRBV29-1	TGCAGCGTTCGGACAGGGGCCCATGAGCAGTTCTTC	CSVRTGAHEQFF
NA	TRBJ2-2	NA	TRBV6-2/TRBV6-3	TGTGCCAGCAGTTCCTTAGGGGAGCTGTTTTTT	CASSSLGELFF
NA	TRBJ2-3	NA	TRBV24-1	TGTGCCACCAGAGGGGTAGCAGATACGCAGTATTTT	CATRGVADTQYF
NA	TRBJ1-3	NA	TRBV4-1	TGCGCCAGCAGCCCTTACGGGTCCCCTGGAAACACCATATATTTT	CASSPYGSPGNTIYF
NA	TRBJ2-4	NA	TRBV7-9	TGTGCCAGCAGCTGGGGCCCGGACATTCAGTACTTC	CASSWGPDIQYF
TRBD2	TRBJ2-5	NA	TRBV7-3	TGTGCCAGCAGCCCCATTGGCCTAGCGGGAGGCCAAGAGACCCAGTACTTC	CASSPIGLAGGQETQYF
TRBD2	TRBJ2-1	NA	TRBV5-4	TGTGCCAGCGGGAGGGTAGCGGGAGGTAATGAGCAGTTCTTC	CASGRVAGGNEQFF
NA	TRBJ1-4	NA	TRBV30	TGTGCCGGGTCGCGAGACAGTCTTAATGAAAAACTGTTTTTT	CAGSRDSLNEKLFF
NA	TRBJ1-2	NA	TRBV10-3	TGTGCCATCAGTGAAAACAGGGATGGCTACACCTTC	CAISENRDGYTF
TRBD1	TRBJ1-3	NA	TRBV28	TGTGTTGCAAAGGACAGGGGGGGAAACACCATATATTTT	CVAKDRGGNTIYF
NA	TRBJ2-2	once	TRBV28	TGTGCCAGCAGGCCCTCGGGACTGGTGAACACCGGGGAGCTGTTTTTT	CASRPSGLVNTGELFF
NA	TRBJ1-1	few	TRBV6-2/TRBV6-3	TGTGCCAGCAGCTTAGACACCACTGAAGCTTTCTTT	CASSLDTTEAFF
TRBD1	TRBJ2-2	NA	TRBV5-6	TGTGCCAGCAGCTTAACCGGACAGGGGGCTTACGGGGAGCTGTTTTTT	CASSLTGQGAYGELFF
TRBD2	TRBJ2-3	NA	TRBV18	TGTGCCAGCTCCCCTTCCCGGACTAGGTCTTCAGATACGCAGTATTTT	CASSPSRTRSSDTQYF
NA	TRBJ2-7	NA	TRBV10-3	TGTGCCATCAGTGAGGTATCCAGCGGCTACGAGCAGTACTTC	CAISEVSSGYEQYF
TRBD1	TRBJ1-2	NA	TRBV2	TGTGCCAGCCTCCGGGCGGGACAGGGGAACCCCAACTATGGCTACACCTTC	CASLRAGQGNPNYGYTF
NA	TRBJ1-1	few	TRBV5-5	TGTGCCAGCAGCTACTTAGACCGGGGGGACACTGAAGCTTTCTTT	CASSYLDRGDTEAFF
TRBD1	TRBJ1-5	NA	TRBV2	TGTGCCAGCAGTGGGACAGGCTACAATCAGCCCCAGCATTTT	CASSGTGYNQPQHF
TRBD1	TRBJ1-5	NA	TRBV7-2	TGTGCCAGCAAAGGACAGGGCAATCAGCCCCAGCATTTT	CASKGQGNQPQHF
NA	TRBJ1-1	NA	TRBV6-5	TGTGCCAGCAGTTCCGGGACAAACATGAACACTGAAGCTTTCTTT	CASSSGTNMNTEAFF
NA	TRBJ1-1	many	TRBV19	TGTGCCAGTAGGCTACAGCCGGATGGGACTGAAGCTTTCTTT	CASRLQPDGTEAFF
NA	TRBJ2-1	NA	TRBV11-2	TGTGCCAGCAGCTTAGTGTCTCAGGGGAATGAGCAGTTCTTC	CASSLVSQGNEQFF
NA	TRBJ1-5	NA	TRBV12-3/TRBV12-4	TGTGCCAGCAGTTTAGGAGGGTTTCAGCCCCAGCATTTT	CASSLGGFQPQHF
NA	TRBJ1-1	NA	TRBV12-3/TRBV12-4	TGTGCCAGCAGTTTTCCGGGACACCTGGAAGCTTTCTTT	CASSFPGHLEAFF
NA	TRBJ1-1	NA	TRBV5-1	TGCGCCAGCAGCTTACAGGGATTGGACACTGAAGCTTTCTTT	CASSLQGLDTEAFF
TRBD1	TRBJ1-2	NA	TRBV4-1	TGCGCCAGCAGCCAAACCTCAGGACAGGGGCGAGGCTACACCTTC	CASSQTSGQGRGYTF
TRBD2	TRBJ2-3	NA	TRBV19	TGTGCCAGTAGTATCGGAGCGGGGGGGTTAGCGAGGACAGATACGCAGTATTTT	CASSIGAGGLARTDTQYF
NA	TRBJ2-1	NA	TRBV7-3	TGTGCCAGCAGTCGGCTAGGGGGCAATGAGCAGTTCTTC	CASSRLGGNEQFF
NA	TRBJ2-1	NA	TRBV5-1	TGCGCCAGCAGCTTGGCCCCTCGACAGAGCTCCTACAATGAGCAGTTCTTC	CASSLAPRQSSYNEQFF
NA	TRBJ2-1	NA	TRBV3-1/TRBV3-2	TGTGCCAGCAGCCAAGCAGGGCGTCCGGTCCATGAGCAGTTCTTC	CASSQAGRPVHEQFF
TRBD2	TRBJ2-1	NA	TRBV18	TGTGCCAGCTCACCATATCAAGCGGGAGGATTGAGGTCCTACAATGAGCAGTTCTTC	CASSPYQAGGLRSYNEQFF
TRBD2	TRBJ2-5	NA	TRBV27	TGTGCCAGCAGTTTATGGGGGGGGCAAGAGACCCAGTACTTC	CASSLWGGQETQYF
NA	TRBJ1-6	NA	TRBV2	TGTGCCAGCAGTGAACGTAATTCACCCCTCCACTTT	CASSERNSPLHF
NA	TRBJ2-1	NA	TRBV6-5	TGTGCCACTACGGTGACTACAATCACTGAGCAGTTCTTC	CATTVTTITEQFF
NA	TRBJ1-6	few	TRBV7-2	TGTGCCAGCAGCGGTAACAGGGCAGGCTTCCACTTT	CASSGNRAGFHF
NA	TRBJ2-7	NA	TRBV5-1	TGCGCCAGCAGCTTGCTATTAGGGGCGCGGGGCGAGCAGTACTTC	CASSLLLGARGEQYF
NA	TRBJ2-3	NA	TRBV29-1	TGCAGCGTTGTATACAGTGCAGATACGCAGTATTTT	CSVVYSADTQYF
NA	TRBJ2-2	NA	TRBV7-7	TGTGCCAGCAGCTTAGTGAGGGTAGGCCACACCGGGGAGCTGTTTTTT	CASSLVRVGHTGELFF
NA	TRBJ2-5	NA	TRBV6-2/TRBV6-3	TGTGCCAGCAGTTCAGGGATGGGGGAGACCCAGTACTTC	CASSSGMGETQYF
TRBD2	TRBJ2-1	NA	TRBV28	TGTGCCAGCAGTACGCGGGAGGGCCTAAAAAACAATGAGCAGTTCTTC	CASSTREGLKNNEQFF
TRBD2	TRBJ2-2	NA	TRBV19	TGTGCCAGTAGTAGGGGAGGGATCGGGGAGCTGTTTTTT	CASSRGGIGELFF
TRBD1	TRBJ1-6	NA	TRBV6-1	TGTGCCAGCAGTGAAAACCAAGGGGGCTTGAATTCACCCCTCCACTTT	CASSENQGGLNSPLHF
TRBD1	TRBJ2-5	NA	TRBV13	TGTGCCAGCACCCGGCAGGGGGTGGGGGAGACCCAGTACTTC	CASTRQGVGETQYF
TRBD1	TRBJ1-2	NA	TRBV4-3	TGCGCCAGCAGCCAAGTGCTGGGGTCAGGGGGCCCTATCCCTAACTATGGCTACACCTTC	CASSQVLGSGGPIPNYGYTF
TRBD2	TRBJ2-1	NA	TRBV5-1	TGCGCCAGCAGCTTTAGCGGGACCTCCTACAATGAGCAGTTCTTC	CASSFSGTSYNEQFF
TRBD2	TRBJ2-1	few	TRBV9	TGTGCCAGCAGCTCCCTAGCGGGGGGGACCTACAATGAGCAGTTCTTC	CASSSLAGGTYNEQFF
NA	TRBJ2-3	NA	TRBV4-3	TGCGCCAGCAGCCAAGAGGCGTGGGAGCTAGATCCAGATACGCAGTATTTT	CASSQEAWELDPDTQYF
TRBD2	TRBJ2-2	NA	TRBV3-1/TRBV3-2	TGTGCCAGCAGCCCTCGGACTAGCGGGGTCAACGGGGAGCTGTTTTTT	CASSPRTSGVNGELFF
TRBD1	TRBJ1-2	NA	TRBV7-9	TGTGCCAGCAGCCTGACAGGGGCGCACGGTAGCTATGGCTACACCTTC	CASSLTGAHGSYGYTF
NA	TRBJ1-1	NA	TRBV7-6	TGTGCCAGCAGCCCGACTTCTCAGGGGCTGAACACTGAAGCTTTCTTT	CASSPTSQGLNTEAFF
TRBD1	TRBJ2-5	NA	TRBV10-3	TGTGCCATCACTTCGGACAGGGTTCAAGAGACCCAGTACTTC	CAITSDRVQETQYF